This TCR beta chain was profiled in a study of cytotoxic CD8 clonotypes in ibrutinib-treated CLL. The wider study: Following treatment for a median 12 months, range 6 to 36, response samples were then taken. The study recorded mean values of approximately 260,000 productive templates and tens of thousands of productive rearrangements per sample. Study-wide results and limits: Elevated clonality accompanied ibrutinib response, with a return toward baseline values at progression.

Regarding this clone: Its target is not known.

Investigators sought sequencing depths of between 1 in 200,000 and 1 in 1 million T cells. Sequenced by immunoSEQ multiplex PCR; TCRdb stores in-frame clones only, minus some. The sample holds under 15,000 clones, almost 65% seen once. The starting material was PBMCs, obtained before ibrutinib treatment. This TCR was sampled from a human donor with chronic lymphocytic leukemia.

The CDR3 loop reads CASSWDGANTGELFF. DNA for the CDR3: TGTGCCAGCAGCTGGGACGGGGCGAACACCGGGGAGCTGTTTTTT. J is TRBJ2-2 and V is TRBV5-5, with D perhaps given as TRBD1 or TRBD2 (5 bases each). The CDR3 runs 15 residues. The germline V gene has CDR1 SGHKS and CDR2 YYEKEE (reference sequence). V lost 3 bases, J lost 0 bases, and 9 bases lay in between.